These 4 T cell receptor beta chains were sequenced from one sample in a study of T cell responses to AZD1222 COVID-19 vaccine. The method was immunoSEQ multiplex PCR; TCRdb's version includes in-frame clones alone and lacks a portion of them. The sample includes 100,000 to 120,000 clones, over 85% of them seen just once. The sequencing used peripheral blood, collected 28 days after the second AZD1222 dose. These TCRs come from an adult who received the AZD1222 COVID-19 vaccine.

The chain joins TRBV6-6 to TRBJ2-7; the D gene is possibly TRBD2 (6 bases). The germline V gene encodes CDR1 MNHNY and CDR2 SVGAGI (reference sequence). V lost 6 bases, J lost 0 bases, and 39 bases lay in between. The CDR3 is 23 residues long. This chain's CDR3 is CASSCLGELQLGGESSSSYEQYF. CDR3 DNA sequence: TGTGCCAGCAGCTGCCTAGGGGAGCTACAGTTAGGAGGGGAGAGTTCCTCCTCCTACGAGCAGTACTTC.

V and J are TRBV3-1 (or the pseudogene TRBV3-2) and TRBJ1-2; 7 nucleotides agree with TRBD1. The CDR3 loop spans 15 amino acids. Germline-derived CDR1 and CDR2 are LGHDT and YNNKEL (reference sequence). The V segment lost 7 bases and the J segment 1 base; nucleotides outside the gene matches: 9. The CDR3 nucleotides read TGTGCCAGCACTCCGACAGGGTGGGATAACTATGGCTACACCTTC. This encodes CASTPTGWDNYGYTF.

This clone showed up just once. The V call is TRBV29-1, the J call TRBJ2-7; D is unresolved. Deletions cut 3 bases from V and 4 bases from J, with 10 bases between. The germline V gene has CDR1 SQVTM and CDR2 ANQGSEA. This CDR3 spans 12 amino acids. The CDR3 is CSVDGQNYEQYF. DNA of the CDR3: TGCAGCGTTGATGGGCAAAATTACGAGCAGTACTTC.

Worth noting for this clone: Different DNA sequences within this sample yield the same CDR3. V gene TRBV5-1 combines with J gene TRBJ2-5; D remains unclear. The CDR3 totals 13 residues. V was cut by 1 base and J by 0 bases, with 4 bases left in between. Per germline, CDR1 SGHRS and CDR2 YFSETQ. The CDR3 bases are TGCGCCAGCAGCTTGACCAACCAAGAGACCCAGTACTTC. It encodes CASSLTNQETQYF.